The sequence of this T cell receptor beta chain was determined in a study of CD8 T cells in Susac syndrome. In this sample, this clonotype turned up a few times. The antigen remains unidentified. TCR beta sequences were obtained from blood CD8+ and CD4+ T cells. Negative isolation yielded the CD8+ and CD4+ T cells, while FACS enriched the TEMRA cells. Findings of the study overall: The study conceded that its TCR sequencing and HLA analysis involved relatively few individuals.

Reverse transcription of roughly 0.5 to 1 ug RNA used random hexamers. Amplification of the TCR beta CDR3 was carried out by immunoSEQ multiplex PCR, which spanned a total of 54 Vbeta and 13 Jbeta segments. MiXCR was run by TCRdb on the immunoSEQ multiplex PCR reads, yielding one entry per CDR3 protein. The sample records 250,000 or so distinct CDR3 sequences, about 93% being singletons. The sequenced material came from CD4+ T cells from PBMCs. This sequence was found in a human donor with multiple sclerosis.

CDR3 amino acids: CASSLDSLNQPQHF. CDR3 in DNA: TGCGCCAGCAGCTTGGACAGCCTCAATCAGCCCCAGCATTTT. The chain carries TRBV5-1 and TRBJ1-5; D uncertain. Trimming removed 0 bases at V and 3 bases at J, with 7 bases between. CDR3 size: 14 residues. Germline V CDR1 and CDR2: SGHRS, YFSETQ.